This T cell receptor (beta chain) was sequenced for a study of T-cell reconstitution after alpha-beta-depleted transplantation in children. This clonotype showed up many times. Antigen: not known. This CDR3 contains 15 residues. Trimming shortened V by 3 bases and J by 1 base, and 6 bases separated the two germline ends. Germline-derived CDR1 and CDR2 are KGHDR and SFDVKD. Study-wide results and caveats: From surviving recipient T cells and thymic progenitors came the high day-60 TCRbeta diversity observed in some patients. As was reported, about two months after transplant, alpha-beta T cells came from several hundred expanded graft clones. The main origin of T-cell counts and diversity one year after transplant was newly produced T cells.

The authors prepared the TCRbeta library with unique molecular identifiers. TCRdb itself ran the PCR reads through MiXCR, one entry per CDR3 protein. The top ten hold under 20% of the sample, which has tens of thousands of distinct CDR3 sequences, 4% to 5% seen once. This clonotype originated in a boy under three years old who had a stem cell transplant for acute myeloid leukemia, so the T cells may come from the graft donor. Material: PBMCs, mostly from graft donor cells, obtained 180 days after TCRalphabeta/CD19-depleted stem cell transplant. V and J are TRBV24-1 and TRBJ2-6; D is possibly TRBD1 (5 bases). Here the CDR3 reads CATSDPGSGANVLTF. In DNA, the CDR3 is TGTGCCACCAGTGATCCAGGGTCTGGGGCCAACGTCCTGACTTTC.